The clone carrying this TCR beta chain was detected a few times. The CDR3 loop spans 14 amino acids. CDR1 and CDR2 (germline): LGHDT, YNNKEL (reference sequence). The ends were cut back, 0 bases at V and 5 bases at J, with 10 bases in the middle. Patients affected by ophthalmopathy presented a Clinical Activity Score of at least 3, a NOSPECS grade of at least 4, and disease duration below 3 months. Together with thyroid ultrasound, orbital computed tomography, serum thyroxine and TRAb, clinical symptoms were used for diagnoses. The sample is drawn from a study of T cells in Graves' hyperthyroidism and ophthalmopathy. What was amplified from RNA transcripts were TCR beta CDR3 regions. With the HTBI primer set, the TCR CDR3 went through a first round of RT-PCR. TCRdb redid the calling of the multiplex PCR reads with MiXCR, one entry per CDR3 protein. There are under 350,000 distinct CDR3 sequences in the sample; around 13% occur only once, and roughly 35% lies in the top ten.

The sequence was collected from a woman aged 40 to 50 with Graves' ophthalmopathy. The J gene is TRBJ1-2, the V gene TRBV3-1; possible D gene TRBD1, 5 bases. Sample: blood. The CDR3 sequence: CASSQDAGGYGYTF. The CDR3 region has the DNA TGTGCCAGCAGCCAAGATGCCGGGGGGTATGGCTACACCTTC.